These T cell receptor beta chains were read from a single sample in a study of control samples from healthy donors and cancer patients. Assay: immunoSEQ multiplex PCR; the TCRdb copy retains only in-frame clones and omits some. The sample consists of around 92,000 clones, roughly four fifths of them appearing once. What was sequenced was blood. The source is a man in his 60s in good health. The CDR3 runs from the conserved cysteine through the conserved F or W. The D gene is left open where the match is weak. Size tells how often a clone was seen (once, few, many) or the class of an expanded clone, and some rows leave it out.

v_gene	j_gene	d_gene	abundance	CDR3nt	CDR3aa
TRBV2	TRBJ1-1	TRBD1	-	TGTGCCAGCATCCTAAAGGGACGGGACAGTGCCTCAGGAGCTTTCTTT	CASILKGRDSASGAFF
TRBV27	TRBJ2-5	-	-	TGTGCCAGCAGTCTGTTAGGGATCCAAGAGACCCAGTACTTC	CASSLLGIQETQYF
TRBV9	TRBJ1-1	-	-	TGTGCCAGCAGCGTAGGGTCTCCCGGGGCTGAAGCTTTCTTT	CASSVGSPGAEAFF
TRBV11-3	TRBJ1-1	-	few	TGTGCCAGCAGCTTAGGGTCCGCGAACACTGAAGCTTTCTTT	CASSLGSANTEAFF
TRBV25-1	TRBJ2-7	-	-	TGTGCCAGCACCCCAAGGGGCATGTTCTACGAGCAGTACTTC	CASTPRGMFYEQYF
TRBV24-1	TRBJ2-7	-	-	TGTGCCACCAGTGATTGGGGTGGGGCAGGGCCCTACGAGCAGTACTTC	CATSDWGGAGPYEQYF
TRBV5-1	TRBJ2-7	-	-	TGCGCCAGCAGCCGTTGGCCAGGATCGGACGGCTCCTACGAGCAGTACTTC	CASSRWPGSDGSYEQYF
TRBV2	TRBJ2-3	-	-	TGTGCCAGCAGTTACCGACAGATCACAGATACGCAGTATTTT	CASSYRQITDTQYF
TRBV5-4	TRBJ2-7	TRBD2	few	TGTGCCAGCAGCCCCCGCGGGGGGGGCAGAGCCTACGAGCAGTACTTC	CASSPRGGGRAYEQYF
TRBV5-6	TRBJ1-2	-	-	TGTGCCAGCAGCTTCCCCGGGTCGTCTAACTATGGCTACACCTTC	CASSFPGSSNYGYTF
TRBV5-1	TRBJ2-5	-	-	TGCGCCAGCAGACCTTCCCTGGGGCTCAGAAAAGAGACCCAGTACTTC	CASRPSLGLRKETQYF
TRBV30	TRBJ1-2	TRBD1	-	TGTGCCTGGACCGCAAACCAGGGGGTCGGCTACACCTTC	CAWTANQGVGYTF
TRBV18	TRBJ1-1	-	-	TGTGCCAGCTCACCAGGGGCGAACACTGAAGCTTTCTTT	CASSPGANTEAFF
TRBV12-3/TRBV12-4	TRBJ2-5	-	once	TGTGCCAGCAGCTTGGGCAATCAAGAGACCCAGTACTTC	CASSLGNQETQYF
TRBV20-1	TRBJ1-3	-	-	TGCAGTGCTAGTCACGCCAAATACTCTGGAAACACCATATATTTT	CSASHAKYSGNTIYF
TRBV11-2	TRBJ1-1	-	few	TGTGCCAGCAGCTTAGGGGGGGACGAAGCTTTCTTT	CASSLGGDEAFF
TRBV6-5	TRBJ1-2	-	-	TGTGCCAGCAGTTACCTAGGGAGGGACTATGGCTACACCTTC	CASSYLGRDYGYTF
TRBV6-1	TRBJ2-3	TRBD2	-	TGTGCCAGCAGTGAAGATGGAGCGGGACCCACAGATACGCAGTATTTT	CASSEDGAGPTDTQYF
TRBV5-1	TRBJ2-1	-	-	TGCGCCAGCATGAGGTCTCCGAGCTCCTACAATGAGCAGTTCTTC	CASMRSPSSYNEQFF
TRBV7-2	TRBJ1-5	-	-	TGTGCCAGCAGCTTAGGTAGGGCCAGCAATCAGCCCCAGCATTTT	CASSLGRASNQPQHF
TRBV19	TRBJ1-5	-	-	TGTGCCAGTAGTGCCCCGGGGGGGGCCGGTCAGCCCCAGCATTTT	CASSAPGGAGQPQHF
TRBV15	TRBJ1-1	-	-	TGTGCCACCAGCAGAGATCAGACAACAAACACTGAAGCTTTCTTT	CATSRDQTTNTEAFF
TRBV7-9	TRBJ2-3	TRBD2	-	TGTGCCAGCAGCTTGGGGTTGGTTGGCGGGGGGCCCGACACAGATACGCAGTATTTT	CASSLGLVGGGPDTDTQYF
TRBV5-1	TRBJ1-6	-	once	TGCGCCAGCAGTCGGGACCAAAGCTCCTATAATTCACCCCTCCACTTT	CASSRDQSSYNSPLHF
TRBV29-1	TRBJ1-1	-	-	TGCAGCGTTGAAATGGATTTGGCCACTGAAGCTTTCTTT	CSVEMDLATEAFF
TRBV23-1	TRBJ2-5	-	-	TGCGCCAGCAGTCACCTCGAAGACCCCCAAGCCCCAGAGACCCAGTACTTC	CASSHLEDPQAPETQYF
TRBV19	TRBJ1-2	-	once	TGTGCCAGTAGTATCCCGGGCGACAGGCTTACCGCATGGAACTATGGCTACACCTTC	CASSIPGDRLTAWNYGYTF
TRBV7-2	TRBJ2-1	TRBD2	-	TGTGCCAGCAGCCCGAGCGGGAAAGGGCAGTTCTTC	CASSPSGKGQFF
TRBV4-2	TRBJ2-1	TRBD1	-	TGTGCCAGCAGCCCCATACAGGGGGTGGTCTTC	CASSPIQGVVF
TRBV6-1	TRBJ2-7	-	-	TGTGCCAGCAGTGAAGCGAGGCAGACACTCTACGAGCAGTACTTC	CASSEARQTLYEQYF
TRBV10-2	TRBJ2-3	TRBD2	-	TGCGCCAGCCATGGGACTAGCGGGATTACAGATACGCAGTATTTT	CASHGTSGITDTQYF
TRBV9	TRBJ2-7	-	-	TGTGCCAGCAGCGCCGGTAGTCCCTACGAGCAGTACTTC	CASSAGSPYEQYF
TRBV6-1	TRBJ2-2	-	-	TGTGCCAGCAGTGAAGGTGACAGGAGGAACACCGGGGAGCTGTTTTTT	CASSEGDRRNTGELFF
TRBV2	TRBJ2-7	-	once	TGTGCCAGCAGTGTATGGGAGTCGGACGAGCAGTACTTC	CASSVWESDEQYF
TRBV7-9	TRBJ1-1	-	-	TGTGCCAGCAGCTTAGCGTTTGAGAGCCCGCAGGACACTGAAGCTTTCTTT	CASSLAFESPQDTEAFF
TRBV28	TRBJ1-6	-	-	TGTGCCAGCAGTTTCCCGTCCCGGGGATCACCCCTCCACTTT	CASSFPSRGSPLHF
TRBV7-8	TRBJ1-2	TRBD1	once	TGTGCCAGCAGCGACAGGGTCCCGTACAACTATGGCTACACCTTC	CASSDRVPYNYGYTF
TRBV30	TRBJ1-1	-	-	TGTGCCTGGAGTGTACAGGCCCGAAGGAACACTGAAGCTTTCTTT	CAWSVQARRNTEAFF
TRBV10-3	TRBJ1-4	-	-	TGTGCCATCAGTGAGTCGTTGGCAACTAATGAAAAACTGTTTTTT	CAISESLATNEKLFF
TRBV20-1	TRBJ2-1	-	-	TGCAGTGCTAGTCGGGGGGCGCTGAACAATGAGCAGTTCTTC	CSASRGALNNEQFF
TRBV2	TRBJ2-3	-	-	TGTGCCAGCAAAACCCCCAGGGGGAGGTTGGATACGCAGTATTTT	CASKTPRGRLDTQYF
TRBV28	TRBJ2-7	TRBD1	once	TGTGCCAGCAGCCCCGGGACAGGGGCCCCCTACGAGCAGTACTTC	CASSPGTGAPYEQYF
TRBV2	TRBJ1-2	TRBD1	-	TGTGCCAGCAGTGAATTCGACAGGGGGGCTGGCTACACCTTC	CASSEFDRGAGYTF
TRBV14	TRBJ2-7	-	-	TGTGCCAGCAGCCAATTGGGAACGGTTCTACCCTACGAGCAGTACTTC	CASSQLGTVLPYEQYF
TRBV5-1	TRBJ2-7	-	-	TGCGCCAGCAGCTTAGACGGGACTCCTTACGAGCAGTACTTC	CASSLDGTPYEQYF
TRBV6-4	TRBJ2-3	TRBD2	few	TGTGCCAGTTCGACTAGCGGGAGCACAGATACGCAGTATTTT	CASSTSGSTDTQYF
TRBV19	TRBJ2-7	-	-	TGTGCCAGTAGTAGTAGGGCAGCTGGCTACGAGCAGTACTTC	CASSSRAAGYEQYF